This T cell receptor (beta chain) was sequenced during a study of cytomegalovirus exposure and HLA in healthy donors. The PCR made use of 60 Vbeta and 13 Jbeta primers. Only in-frame clones appear in the TCRdb table, and some are missing; sequencing was by immunoSEQ multiplex PCR. Of about 150,000 clones listed, roughly 80% are singletons. This CDR3 spans 14 amino acids. V lost 4 bases and J lost 4; bases outside the gene matches: 3. Germline V CDR1 and CDR2: MDHEN, SYDVKM. This chain joins TRBV28 and TRBJ2-7, with 11 bases matching TRBD1. Sequencing was done on a sample of PBMCs. This TCR derives from a male donor in good health and CMV-seronegative. CDR3: CASSWTGGEYEQYF. The DNA of the CDR3 is TGTGCCAGCAGTTGGACAGGGGGCGAGTACGAGCAGTACTTC.